The rows below give T cell receptor beta chains drawn from one sample of a study of cytomegalovirus exposure and HLA in healthy donors. Profiled with immunoSEQ multiplex PCR; TCRdb holds only in-frame clones, not every one. The data hold around 180,000 clones, with around 87% observed a single time. Sequenced: PBMCs. The receptors were gathered from a young woman in good health and CMV-seronegative. Both conserved end residues are part of each CDR3. The order of the fields is J gene, V gene, clone size, D gene, CDR3 protein, CDR3 DNA. The D gene is left open where the match is weak. Size tells how often a clone was seen (once, few, many) or the class of an expanded clone, and some rows leave it out.

>TRBJ2-7|TRBV27|.|TRBD1
CASSYRDRSYEQYF
TGTGCCAGCAGTTACCGGGACAGATCCTACGAGCAGTACTTC
>TRBJ1-2|TRBV18|.|.
CASSPGGGLDGYTF
TGTGCCAGCTCACCAGGGGGGGGCCTCGATGGCTACACCTTC
>TRBJ1-2|TRBV5-1|.|.
CASSLEPNYGYTF
TGCGCCAGCAGCTTGGAGCCTAACTATGGCTACACCTTC
>TRBJ2-3|TRBV21-1|.|.
CASSTSGTANTDTQYF
TGTGCCAGCAGCACCTCCGGGACAGCAAACACAGATACGCAGTATTTT
>TRBJ1-2|TRBV18|once|TRBD1
CASSRGQGYGYTF
TGTGCCAGCTCACGGGGACAGGGATATGGCTACACCTTC
>TRBJ2-7|TRBV6-1|.|.
CASSGLSGASYEQYF
TGTGCCAGCAGTGGGTTGTCGGGTGCCTCCTACGAGCAGTACTTC
>TRBJ2-7|TRBV6-5|.|.
CASSYPGRHEQYF
TGTGCCAGCAGTTACCCCGGCAGGCACGAGCAGTACTTC
>TRBJ1-5|TRBV4-3|.|.
CASSQDLLSVLRNQPQHF
TGCGCCAGCAGCCAAGATCTACTTTCCGTACTCCGCAATCAGCCCCAGCATTTT
>TRBJ2-3|TRBV7-3|.|.
CASSAFVGGSTDTQYF
TGTGCCAGCAGCGCATTCGTCGGGGGAAGCACAGATACGCAGTATTTT
>TRBJ1-6|TRBV6-1|.|.
CASGEGSYNSPLHF
TGTGCCAGCGGGGAGGGCTCCTATAATTCACCCCTCCACTTT
>TRBJ2-1|TRBV4-1|.|TRBD2
CASSQVSSGGDEQFF
TGCGCCAGCAGCCAAGTTTCTAGCGGGGGTGATGAGCAGTTCTTC
>TRBJ2-7|TRBV7-8|.|TRBD2
CASSVLAGALGSYEQYF
TGTGCCAGCAGTGTACTAGCGGGGGCCCTCGGCTCCTACGAGCAGTACTTC